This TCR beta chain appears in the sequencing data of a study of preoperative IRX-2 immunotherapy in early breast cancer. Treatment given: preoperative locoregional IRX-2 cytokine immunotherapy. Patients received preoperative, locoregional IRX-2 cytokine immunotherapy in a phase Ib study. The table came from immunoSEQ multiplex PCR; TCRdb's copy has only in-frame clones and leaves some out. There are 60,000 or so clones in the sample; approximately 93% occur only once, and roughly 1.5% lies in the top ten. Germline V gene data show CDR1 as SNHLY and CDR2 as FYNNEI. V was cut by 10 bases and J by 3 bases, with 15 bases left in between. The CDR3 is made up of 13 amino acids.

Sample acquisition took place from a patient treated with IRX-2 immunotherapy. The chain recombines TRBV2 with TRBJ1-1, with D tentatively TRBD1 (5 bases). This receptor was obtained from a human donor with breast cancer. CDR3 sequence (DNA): TGTGCCAAGACTAGGGGCTCGGACACTGAAGCTTTCTTT. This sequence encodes CAKTRGSDTEAFF.